The rows below give T cell receptor beta chains drawn from one sample of a study of blood T cell repertoires in COVID-19. Clones were sequenced by immunoSEQ multiplex PCR, and TCRdb holds only the in-frame ones, with some missing. The sample lists just over 40,000 clones, about 86% occurring once. Sequencing was carried out using peripheral blood. The receptors come from a woman aged 55-70 years with acute or convalescent COVID-19. CDR3s leave out the opening cysteine and the closing phenylalanine or tryptophan. For some rows the clone size is stated as once, few or many, or as a class when expanded; others skip it.

j_gene | abundance | v_gene | len | CDR3aa
TRBJ2-7 | . | TRBV7-3 | 18 | ASSLKDPRGQINRDYEQY
TRBJ2-5 | . | TRBV7-3 | 12 | ASSRSTGEETQY
TRBJ1-2 | . | TRBV18 | 14 | ASSPYTGRENYGYT
TRBJ1-6 | . | TRBV10-3 | 11 | AIGTGMGSPLH
TRBJ1-1 | few | TRBV19 | 12 | ASSRRDRQMEAF
TRBJ2-1 | . | TRBV5-1 | 10 | ASSLLNREQF
TRBJ1-1 | . | TRBV2 | 11 | ASSAQTGNEAF
TRBJ1-4 | . | TRBV15 | 10 | ATSRDMGKLF
TRBJ1-6 | . | TRBV5-5 | 14 | ASSPPGGRPGSPLH
TRBJ2-5 | . | TRBV6-5 | 13 | ASSYSATRQETQY
TRBJ1-2 | once | TRBV5-4 | 14 | ATQHPRDRGFDGYT
TRBJ1-1 | . | TRBV30 | 13 | AWSEAGTGVTEAF
TRBJ2-2 | . | TRBV7-2 | 10 | ASSSFTGELF
TRBJ2-5 | . | TRBV5-1 | 14 | ASSPTSGSFQETQY
TRBJ2-1 | . | TRBV4-1 | 15 | ASSPGSLRDRDNEQF
TRBJ2-5 | few | TRBV3-1/TRBV3-2 | 15 | ASSQYRVSGPQETQY
TRBJ1-1 | . | TRBV29-1 | 10 | SVGLSVTEAF
TRBJ1-1 | . | TRBV27 | 13 | ASSSPAGMGTEAF
TRBJ2-3 | . | TRBV11-2 | 12 | ASSPRGTTDTQY
TRBJ2-7 | . | TRBV14 | 12 | ASSQRLAGTEQY
TRBJ2-1 | . | TRBV30 | 10 | ATDRKVNEQF
TRBJ2-2 | . | TRBV5-1 | 14 | ASNPRGVANTGELF
TRBJ2-7 | . | TRBV12-3/TRBV12-4 | 11 | ASSPRGRNEQY
TRBJ2-3 | once | TRBV18 | 13 | ASSRRAGSADTQY
TRBJ1-2 | . | TRBV18 | 13 | ASLRGQEWGSGYT
TRBJ1-2 | . | TRBV5-4 | 12 | ASSLAADSYGYT
TRBJ1-1 | . | TRBV25-1 | 14 | ASSEFGQGAFTEAF
TRBJ1-5 | . | TRBV11-2 | 11 | ASSAGQIQPQH
TRBJ2-2 | few | TRBV19 | 13 | ASRRDRRGTGELF
TRBJ2-3 | . | TRBV7-3 | 13 | ASSLGLPSSDTQY
TRBJ1-1 | . | TRBV5-1 | 12 | ASSPGGGETEAF
TRBJ2-5 | . | TRBV7-9 | 14 | ASSLGDRGLRETQY
TRBJ2-2 | . | TRBV5-1 | 12 | ASSLDPGTGELF
TRBJ2-5 | once | TRBV19 | 12 | ASSMDTIRETQY
TRBJ2-5 | once | TRBV5-6 | 13 | ASSLVAGRQETQY
TRBJ1-4 | . | TRBV5-1 | 13 | ASSPVTGRNEKLF
TRBJ1-4 | . | TRBV28 | 15 | ASSSGQGISPNEKLF
TRBJ2-5 | . | TRBV24-1 | 14 | ATSDLAGTGQETQY
TRBJ1-5 | few | TRBV3-1/TRBV3-2 | 11 | ASSQVQNQPQH
TRBJ2-1 | . | TRBV15 | 13 | ATSTSGGAYNEQF